The 22 T cell receptor beta chains listed next were all sequenced from one sample in a study of Graves' ophthalmopathy and Graves' hyperthyroidism. Amplified material comprised TCR beta CDR3 regions derived from RNA transcripts. RT-PCR with HTBI primers came first, then second-round multiplex PCR. TCRdb analysed the multiplex PCR reads with MiXCR anew, one entry per CDR3 protein. The profile shows about 740,000 distinct CDR3 sequences, roughly 40% of them singletons. Sequencing was done on a sample of peripheral blood. These receptors were collected from an adult man with Graves' ophthalmopathy.

This clonotype was observed at least ten times. The chain uses TRBV11-2 and TRBJ1-3, with D uncertain. V dropped 2 bases and J dropped 2 bases, with 4 bases sitting between them. Germline CDR1 and CDR2: SGHAT and FQNNGV. The length of the CDR3 is 13 residues. The CDR3 region has the DNA TGTGCCAGCAGCTTATATGCTGGAAACACCATATATTTT. Translation: CASSLYAGNTIYF.

V usage is TRBV24-1 and J usage is TRBJ1-3, with D uncertain. V lost 9 bases, J lost 1 base, and 3 bases lay in between. The CDR3 is 11 residues long. Germline V gene data show CDR1 as KGHDR and CDR2 as SFDVKD. The CDR3 loop is CATPSGNTIYF. DNA for the CDR3: TGTGCCACCCCTTCTGGAAACACCATATATTTT.

In its sample, this clonotype was seen many times. This chain links TRBV12-3 or TRBV12-4 with TRBJ1-5; tentative D call: TRBD1 (5 bases). V was pared by 5 bases and J by 0 bases, with 8 bases between. CDR3 length: 14 residues. CDR3 protein: CASSGDGSNQPQHF. The CDR3 DNA is TGTGCCAGCAGTGGGGACGGTAGCAATCAGCCCCAGCATTTT.

The V and J genes are TRBV2 and TRBJ2-7; 7 bases line up with TRBD1. The junction had 6 bases not matched to a gene; V was cut back by 6 bases and J by 1 base. The length of the CDR3 is 14 residues. Germline-derived CDR1 and CDR2 are SNHLY and FYNNEI. The DNA of the CDR3 is TGTGCCAGCAGCATCGGACAGGTTTCCTACGAGCAGTACTTC. This codes for CASSIGQVSYEQYF.

As concerns this clonotype: Relative to the germline gene, one junction end is altered; a read error may explain this. The V and J genes are TRBV29-1 and TRBJ1-2; the D gene is possibly TRBD1 (5 bases). The CDR3 extends over 14 amino acids. CDR1 and CDR2 (germline): SQVTM, ANQGSEA. The CDR3 DNA sequence: TGTGCCTGGAAAAGTACAGGCCCGATCCATGGCTACACCTTC. Protein: CAWKSTGPIHGYTF.

CDR3 sequence: CSVLQGADTQYF. CDR3 sequence (DNA): TGCAGCGTTTTGCAGGGGGCGGATACGCAGTATTTT. This chain joins TRBV29-1 and TRBJ2-3; 8 bases are a match to TRBD1. The J segment lost 6 bases and the V segment lost 5 bases, leaving 4 bases of the junction unmatched. The CDR3 is 12 amino acids. CDR1 and CDR2 from the germline V gene are SQVTM and ANQGSEA.

This clonotype was seen a single time. This chain uses TRBV6-5 with TRBJ2-7; TRBD1 matches at 8 bases. The V and J ends lost 5 bases and 2 bases, in that order; junction bases with no gene match: 8. The CDR3 extends over 15 amino acids. From germline, CDR1 is MNHEY and CDR2 SVGAGI. The CDR3 DNA is TGTGCCAGCAGTGGGGAATTGGGACAGGCCTACGAGCAGTACTTC. It yields the protein CASSGELGQAYEQYF.

The rearrangement links TRBV9 to TRBJ1-4, with D uncertain. The CDR3 consists of 14 residues. Germline V gene data show CDR1 as SGDLS and CDR2 as YYNGEE. Trimming pared 2 bases from V and 7 bases from J, leaving 12 bases between. CDR3 coding DNA: TGTGCCAGCAGCGTTACCCGAGGCGGTGAAAAACTGTTTTTT. It yields the protein CASSVTRGGEKLFF.

Notes on this clonotype: This may come from a read error, since a much larger clone is one base off. This chain uses TRBV19 with TRBJ1-5; D is unresolved. Germline loops: CDR1 LNHDA, CDR2 SQIVND (reference sequence). The CDR3 is 12 amino acids. The CDR3 bases are TGTGTCAGTAGTATTCGCAATCAGCCCCAGCATTTT. It encodes CVSSIRNQPQHF.

The rearrangement uses TRBV5-4 and TRBJ1-4; 8 nucleotides match TRBD1. Losses at the gene ends were 0 bases for V and 4 bases for J; bases not matched to a gene: 8. In germline, CDR1 is SGHNT, CDR2 YYREEE (reference sequence). The CDR3 extends over 17 amino acids. The DNA of the CDR3 is TGTGCCAGCAGCTTGGTTCCGGGGACAGGCAGTAATGAAAAACTGTTTTTT. Protein sequence: CASSLVPGTGSNEKLFF.

This clonotype was seen a few times. The chain's CDR3 is CASSYTDYGYTF. CDR3 bases: TGTGCCAGCAGTTACACGGACTATGGCTACACCTTC. The gene calls are TRBV6-5 and TRBJ1-2; D is undetermined. CDR1 is MNHEY and CDR2 is SVGAGI in the germline V gene. The CDR3 has 12 residues. V was cut by 2 bases and J by 3 bases, with 4 bases left in between.

The chain links TRBV19 to TRBJ2-5; 9 bases fit TRBD2. Germline CDR1 LNHDA, CDR2 SQIVND (reference sequence). J lost 7 bases, V lost 1 base, and 7 bases had no gene match. The CDR3 is 15 residues long. DNA for the CDR3: TGTGCCAGTAGTATAGTTAGCGGGAGCCCCGGGACCCAGTACTTC. Translated, it gives CASSIVSGSPGTQYF.

This clonotype was observed a handful of times. J is TRBJ2-7 and V is TRBV7-2, with no clear D. This CDR3 has 15 amino acids. V lost 4 bases and J 2 bases, leaving 15 bases between the germline ends. CDR1 and CDR2 from the germline V gene are SGHTA and FQGNSA. CDR3 coding DNA: TGTGCCAGCAGCTCTACCATGGCCCTAACCTACGAGCAGTACTTC. It is translated as CASSSTMALTYEQYF.

There are many counts of this clonotype. The junction does not match germline at one end; this may be a read error. This chain connects TRBV24-1 to TRBJ1-5; D not resolved. Per germline, CDR1 KGHDR and CDR2 SFDVKD. This CDR3 contains 14 residues. CDR3 DNA: TGTGCCAGCAGTTTATCGGGCAACAATCAGCCCCAGCATTTT. It codes for CASSLSGNNQPQHF.

The table lists this clonotype with many counts. J is TRBJ2-7 and V is TRBV2; maybe TRBD2 (5 bases). The V end was cut by 6 bases, the J end by 1 base, with 13 bases between. CDR1 and CDR2 from the germline V gene are SNHLY and FYNNEI. The CDR3 length is 14 residues. The CDR3 is CASRSGVRSYEQYF. CDR3 nucleotides: TGTGCCAGCAGAAGCGGAGTGAGATCCTACGAGCAGTACTTC.

V usage is TRBV20-1 and J usage is TRBJ1-1; D unresolved. The CDR3 sequence is 12 residues long. Germline assignment: CDR1 DFQATT and CDR2 SNEGSKA (reference sequence). V was trimmed by 3 bases and J by 1 base, leaving 6 bases between them. The CDR3 DNA follows: TGCAGTGCTAGGACGACGAACACTGAAGCTTTCTTT. It is translated as CSARTTNTEAFF.

This rearrangement joins TRBV25-1 to TRBJ2-3; D gene ambiguous. This CDR3 comprises 14 residues. Looked up from germline, CDR1 is MGHDK and CDR2 is SYGVNS. V was clipped by 2 bases and J by 2 bases, with 8 bases between them. The CDR3 loop is CASSEGGATDTQYF. The CDR3 DNA reads TGTGCCAGCAGTGAAGGCGGCGCCACAGATACGCAGTATTTT. Looking up the rest from reference TRBV25-1 and TRBJ2-3 gives the full variable domain: EADIYQTPRYLVIGTGKKITLECSQTMGHDKMYWYQQDPGMELHLIHYSYGVNSTEKGDLSSESTVSRIRTEHFPLTLESARPSHTSQYLCASSEGGATDTQYFGPGTRLTVL.

The CDR3 DNA is TGTGCCACCCGGACTAGGGCCTCCTACGAGCAGTACTTC. Protein product: CATRTRASYEQYF. This sequence joins TRBV25-1 and TRBJ2-7, with 7 bases that match TRBD2. Germline CDR1 and CDR2: MGHDK and SYGVNS. CDR3 length: 13 amino acids. The ends lost 10 bases at V and 0 bases at J; junction bases unmatched: 6.

This clonotype was counted only a few times. CDR3 nucleotides: TGTGCCAGCAGTCCCCAGGGGCATAATTCACCCCTCCACTTT. Translation: CASSPQGHNSPLHF. This chain connects TRBV9 to TRBJ1-6, with a tentative D call TRBD1 (6 bases). The CDR3 sequence is 14 residues long. V was cut by 5 bases and J by 5 bases, with 11 bases left in between. The germline CDR1 and CDR2 sequences are SGDLS and YYNGEE.

This clonotype was seen at least ten times. The chain couples TRBV7-6 to TRBJ2-6, with 8 bases identical to TRBD1. The CDR3 is 14 residues long. The junction had 3 bases not matched to a gene; V was cut back by 10 bases and J by 1 base. Germline CDR1 and CDR2: SGHVS and FNYEAQ. The CDR3 protein is CATYRGSGANVLTF. The CDR3, as DNA: TGTGCCACCTACAGGGGGTCTGGGGCCAACGTCCTGACTTTC. Complete variable domain (other parts from reference TRBV7-6 and TRBJ2-6): GAGVSQSPRYKVTKRGQDVALRCDPISGHVSLYWYRQALGQGPEFLTYFNYEAQQDKSGLPNDRFSAERPEGSISTLTIQRTEQRDSAMYRCATYRGSGANVLTFGAGSRLTVL.

Regarding this clonotype: Since a much larger clone is just one base distant, this may be a read error. J is TRBJ2-7 and V is TRBV9, with D possibly called TRBD1 or TRBD2 (7 bases each). Germline CDR1 reads SGDLS; CDR2 reads YYNGEE. The CDR3 has 14 residues. The CDR3 loop is CASSVDRGGYEQCF. CDR3 bases: TGTGCCAGCAGCGTAGACAGGGGAGGGTACGAGCAGTGCTTC.

This clonotype was observed many times. This rearrangement joins TRBV19 to TRBJ1-1; D might be TRBD1 (5 bases). With 8 bases removed from V and 1 base from J, the gap between germline ends came to 17 bases. CDR3 length equals 15 residues. Germline V lookup: CDR1 LNHDA, CDR2 SQIVND (reference sequence). CDR3 sequence reads: CASRTMGQTNTEAFF. CDR3 in DNA: TGTGCCAGTCGCACGATGGGGCAAACGAACACTGAAGCTTTCTTT. Full variable domain (remainder filled in from reference TRBV19 and TRBJ1-1): DGGITQSPKYLFRKEGQNVTLSCEQNLNHDAMYWYRQDPGQGLRLIYYSQIVNDFQKGDIAEGYSVSREKKESFPLTVTSAQKNPTAFYLCASRTMGQTNTEAFFGQGTRLTVV.